One sample yielded the 2 T cell receptor beta chains listed below, sequenced in a study of T cell responses to AZD1222 COVID-19 vaccine. Sequencing was performed with immunoSEQ multiplex PCR; in TCRdb, only in-frame clones are kept and a portion is missing. The sample comprises 75,000 to 90,000 clones, roughly 90% of which are singletons, and less than 35% rests with the top ten. Material: peripheral blood, obtained 28 days after the second AZD1222 dose. The receptors derive from an adult who received the AZD1222 COVID-19 vaccine.

The chain is built from TRBV5-6 and TRBJ2-7; D not resolved. The CDR3 contains 13 residues. Germline V gives CDR1 SGHDT, CDR2 YYEEEE. Trimming removed 1 base at V and 0 bases at J, with 5 bases between. DNA for the CDR3: TGTGCCAGCAGCTTGTCTCGCTCCTACGAGCAGTACTTC. Translating it yields CASSLSRSYEQYF.

The chain employs TRBV7-9 and TRBJ1-1; D remains unclear. V gave up 5 bases and J gave up 5 bases, with 15 bases separating them. The length of the CDR3 is 14 residues. Per germline, CDR1 SEHNR and CDR2 FQNEAQ (reference sequence). CDR3 sequence: CASSHDLMGTEAFF. The CDR3 nucleotides read TGTGCCAGCAGCCATGACTTAATGGGAACTGAAGCTTTCTTT.